The 25 T cell receptor beta chains given below trace back to one sample, sequenced in a study of graft-versus-host responses after intestinal transplantation. TCRdb's copy holds only in-frame clones and misses some; the assay was immunoSEQ multiplex PCR. The sample records about 14,000 clones, roughly 35% being singletons. The sequencing here drew on alloreactive CD4+ T cells from a mixed lymphocyte reaction culture, taken before intestinal transplant. Subset of the sample: CFSE-low proliferating T cells sorted from approximately 6-day pre-transplant mixed lymphocyte reaction (GvH or HvG direction). All receptors derive from a human patient who received an intestinal transplant.

This rearrangement joins TRBV6-1 to TRBJ2-7; D is unresolved. Trimming pared 2 bases from V and 4 bases from J, leaving 6 bases between. Germline CDR1 is MNHNS and CDR2 is SASEGT. This CDR3 is built from 12 residues. The CDR3 spells CASSERLYEQYF. As DNA, the CDR3 is TGTGCCAGCAGTGAAAGACTTTACGAGCAGTACTTC.

This clone came up a few times. This chain uses TRBV7-9 with TRBJ1-1, with TRBD1 as a possible D gene (5 bases). Germline CDR1 reads SEHNR; CDR2 reads FQNEAQ (reference sequence). Trimming removed 0 bases at V and 4 bases at J, with 15 bases between. The CDR3 loop spans 16 amino acids. CDR3 bases: TGTGCCAGCAGCTTAGCTGGTCCAGGGTTTGGCACTGAAGCTTTCTTT. Protein product: CASSLAGPGFGTEAFF.

The rearrangement uses TRBV5-5 and TRBJ1-6; 8 bases are shared with TRBD1. Germline-derived CDR1 and CDR2 are SGHKS and YYEKEE (reference sequence). This CDR3 has 16 residues. J gave up 7 bases and V 1 base, and 7 bases lay outside the gene matches. CDR3 DNA: TGTGCCAGCAGCTTGCTGACCGGGACAGGCAATTCACCCCTCCACTTT. It encodes CASSLLTGTGNSPLHF.

J is TRBJ1-2 and V is TRBV18, with a possible D match to TRBD1 (5 bases). This CDR3 is built from 16 residues. Germline V gene lookup returns CDR1 KGHSH and CDR2 LQKENI. Trimming shortened V by 1 base and J by 4 bases, and 16 bases separated the two germline ends. The CDR3 protein is CASSPQGPSASYGYTF. In DNA, the CDR3 is TGTGCCAGCTCACCACAGGGGCCGTCCGCTTCCTATGGCTACACCTTC.

This clone has just one count. For the CDR3, the DNA is TGTGCCAGCAGCTGGGACTGGCGGGTCCAAGAGACCCAGTACTTC. Its protein is CASSWDWRVQETQYF. V usage is TRBV7-2 and J usage is TRBJ2-5; D might be TRBD2 (6 bases). V lost 4 bases to trimming and J lost 1 base, with 13 bases between them. The CDR3 consists of 15 residues. Germline CDR1 SGHTA, CDR2 FQGNSA.

Worth noting for this clone: Different DNA sequences within this sample yield the same CDR3. The chain recombines TRBV28 with TRBJ1-2, with a weak D call TRBD1 (6 bases). This CDR3 region has 18 residues. Germline-derived CDR1 and CDR2 are MDHEN and SYDVKM. V was cut by 6 bases and J by 2 bases, with 25 bases left in between. DNA for the CDR3: TGTGCCAGCAGCTCTAATGGCCCCCGGGGGGCTGGGAACTATGGCTACACCTTC. As protein: CASSSNGPRGAGNYGYTF.

A few counts support this clone. The chain carries TRBV6-1 and TRBJ2-7; D possibly corresponds to TRBD2 (7 bases). Germline assignment: CDR1 MNHNS and CDR2 SASEGT. V shed 5 bases and J shed 5 bases, with 19 bases lying between them. CDR3 size: 15 residues. Here the CDR3 DNA reads TGTGCCAGCAGTTCCGAATGGGGAGGGGGGAACGAGCAGTACTTC. The encoded protein is CASSSEWGGGNEQYF.

The chain links TRBV6-6 to TRBJ1-6; TRBD1 aligns across 9 bases. Germline-derived CDR1 and CDR2 are MNHNY and SVGAGI (reference sequence). V lost 5 bases to trimming and J lost 7 bases; unmatched junction nucleotides: 3. The CDR3 is made up of 14 amino acids. The CDR3 DNA reads TGTGCCAGCAGTCACAGGGGGCACAATTCACCCCTCCACTTT. Translated, it gives CASSHRGHNSPLHF.

The J gene is TRBJ2-2, the V gene TRBV6-1, with TRBD2 matching over 14 bases. Germline V CDR1 and CDR2: MNHNS, SASEGT. The CDR3 spans 15 residues. V was clipped by 6 bases and J by 4 bases; unmatched bases: 1. The CDR3 is CASRTSGGATGELFF. The CDR3 region has the DNA TGTGCCAGCAGGACTAGCGGGGGGGCCACCGGGGAGCTGTTTTTT.

The chain carries TRBV7-6 and TRBJ2-1, with TRBD2 matching over 12 bases. The germline V gene encodes CDR1 SGHVS and CDR2 FNYEAQ. V gave up 5 bases and J gave up 2 bases; unmatched junction bases: 7. The CDR3 runs to 17 residues. The CDR3 sequence is CASSRRTSGMTYNEQFF. CDR3 in DNA: TGTGCCAGCAGCCGCCGGACTAGCGGGATGACCTACAATGAGCAGTTCTTC.

V usage is TRBV19 and J usage is TRBJ1-5; D is unclear. CDR3 length equals 14 residues. V lost 5 bases to trimming and J lost 1 base, with 9 bases between them. Germline lookup yields CDR1 LNHDA and CDR2 SQIVND (reference sequence). CDR3 bases: TGTGCCAGTAGTGTCGTTGTGAGCAATCAGCCCCAGCATTTT. Amino acid sequence: CASSVVVSNQPQHF.

This clone was seen once. This sequence joins TRBV7-2 and TRBJ2-7; D is ambiguous. This CDR3 is 13 amino acids long. V gave up 4 bases and J gave up 2 bases, with 9 bases separating them. Germline V CDR1 and CDR2: SGHTA, FQGNSA. This chain's CDR3 is CASSSFPPYEQYF. CDR3 DNA sequence: TGTGCCAGCAGCTCCTTTCCCCCCTACGAGCAGTACTTC.

This clone was observed a few times. V gene TRBV6-1 combines with J gene TRBJ2-1, with D unclear. The CDR3 has 13 residues. V was cut by 6 bases and J by 1 base, with 7 bases left in between. Germline loops: CDR1 MNHNS, CDR2 SASEGT. The CDR3: CASRSSSYNEQFF. CDR3 sequence (DNA): TGTGCCAGCAGGTCTTCGTCCTACAATGAGCAGTTCTTC.

The chain joins TRBV4-2 to TRBJ2-3; 12 bases map to TRBD2. V shed 4 bases, J shed 3 bases, and the junction held 5 bases outside the gene matches. The CDR3 has 16 amino acids. Germline assignment: CDR1 LGHNA and CDR2 YNFKEQ. Here the CDR3 DNA reads TGTGCCAGCAGCCGATCTAGCGGGGGGGATACAGATACGCAGTATTTT. This translates into CASSRSSGGDTDTQYF.

Concerning this clone itself: No conserved phenylalanine or tryptophan ends this CDR3, so it is likely a read error. The V call is TRBV2, the J call TRBJ1-6; D is undetermined. Trimming left V 8 bases short and J 7 bases short, with 9 bases between. The CDR3 loop spans 12 amino acids. Per germline, CDR1 SNHLY and CDR2 FYNNEI. The DNA of the CDR3 is TGTGCCAGCGGTGCGGGGAATTCACCCCTCCACCTT. It encodes CASGAGNSPLHL.

The chain has TRBV19 and TRBJ2-5; 11 nucleotides match TRBD2. This CDR3 is 15 amino acids long. The ends lost 6 bases at V and 1 base at J; junction bases unmatched: 4. CDR1 and CDR2 from the germline V gene are LNHDA and SQIVND (reference sequence). The CDR3 bases are TGTGCCAGTAGGGGGACTAGCGGAGCCCAAGAGACCCAGTACTTC. Translation gives CASRGTSGAQETQYF. Looking up the rest from reference TRBV19 and TRBJ2-5 gives the full variable domain: DGGITQSPKYLFRKEGQNVTLSCEQNLNHDAMYWYRQDPGQGLRLIYYSQIVNDFQKGDIAEGYSVSREKKESFPLTVTSAQKNPTAFYLCASRGTSGAQETQYFGPGTRLLVL.

This rearrangement joins TRBV27 to TRBJ2-1; possibly TRBD2 for D (7 bases). CDR1 and CDR2 from the germline V gene are MNHEY and SMNVEV (reference sequence). Between the trimmed V and J ends, which lost 1 base and 5 bases, there was a span of 12 bases. The CDR3 is 15 amino acids. For the CDR3, the DNA is TGTGCCAGCAGTTTATGGGGGGGCAATCACAATGAGCAGTTCTTC. It encodes CASSLWGGNHNEQFF.

This sequence joins TRBV10-3 and TRBJ2-3; D is possibly TRBD1 (6 bases). Trimming left V 0 bases short and J 9 bases short, with 13 bases between. The CDR3 runs 14 residues. Germline lookup yields CDR1 ENHRY and CDR2 SYGVKD. The CDR3: CAISESGTPRTQYF. As DNA, the CDR3 is TGTGCCATCAGTGAGTCGGGGACACCTAGAACGCAGTATTTT.

In its sample, this clone was seen a few times. This chain joins TRBV20-1 and TRBJ1-1; D uncertain. Germline CDR1 and CDR2: DFQATT and SNEGSKA (reference sequence). V lost 6 bases and J lost 5, with 10 bases in between. This CDR3 is 11 amino acids long. In DNA form, the CDR3 reads TGCAGTGCCCTCCCCGGGACTGAAGCTTTCTTT. As protein: CSALPGTEAFF.

J is TRBJ1-1 and V is TRBV27, with D perhaps TRBD1 (6 bases). V dropped 5 bases and J dropped 1 base, with 11 bases sitting between them. Germline CDR1 and CDR2: MNHEY and SMNVEV (reference sequence). The CDR3 is made up of 14 amino acids. The CDR3 loop reads CASSHRTENTEAFF. For the CDR3, the DNA is TGTGCCAGCAGTCATCGGACAGAGAACACTGAAGCTTTCTTT.

The CDR3 protein is CASSLVTGLSEQYF. CDR3 nucleotide sequence: TGTGCCAGCAGCTTAGTAACAGGGCTTAGCGAGCAGTACTTC. The chain links TRBV11-2 to TRBJ2-7; perhaps TRBD1 as D (6 bases). The CDR3 covers 14 residues. Germline V gene sequence: CDR1 SGHAT, CDR2 FQNNGV. The V gene lost 1 base and the J gene lost 6 bases, with 13 bases spanning the gap.

The V and J genes are TRBV4-1 and TRBJ1-2; no definite D call. V was shortened by 1 base and J by 7 bases, with 7 bases between the two germline ends. This CDR3 is 12 amino acids long. The germline V gene has CDR1 MGHRA and CDR2 YSYEKL. The CDR3 spells CASSQGEGGYTF. The CDR3 bases are TGCGCCAGCAGCCAAGGGGAGGGTGGCTACACCTTC.

This rearrangement joins TRBV7-2 to TRBJ1-1; D remains unclear. The ends were cut back, 6 bases at V and 0 bases at J, with 20 bases in the middle. CDR3 size: 17 residues. Germline V gives CDR1 SGHTA, CDR2 FQGNSA. As DNA, the CDR3 is TGTGCCAGCAGTCGATCTCCTATAGCTAGTCTGAACACTGAAGCTTTCTTT. Encoded protein: CASSRSPIASLNTEAFF.

This clone was detected only a few times. The chain is built from TRBV2 and TRBJ1-2; 9 bases are shared with TRBD1. Germline V CDR1 and CDR2: SNHLY, FYNNEI. V lost 5 bases, J lost 5 bases, and 3 bases stayed unmatched. The CDR3 runs to 13 residues. The CDR3 sequence: CASSPGQGYGYTF. For the CDR3, the DNA is TGTGCCAGCAGTCCGGGACAGGGATATGGCTACACCTTC.

The V call is TRBV5-1, the J call TRBJ2-2; 8 nucleotides match TRBD1. CDR3 length equals 14 residues. The ends lost 5 bases at V and 5 bases at J; junction bases unmatched: 5. Germline CDR1 reads SGHRS; CDR2 reads YFSETQ. CDR3 in amino acids: CASSRTGTTGELFF. The CDR3 region has the DNA TGCGCCAGCAGTCGGACAGGGACAACCGGGGAGCTGTTTTTT. Drawing the rest from reference TRBV5-1 and TRBJ2-2, the complete variable domain is KAGVTQTPRYLIKTRGQQVTLSCSPISGHRSVSWYQQTPGQGLQFLFEYFSETQRNKGNFPGRFSGRQFSNSRSEMNVSTLELGDSALYLCASSRTGTTGELFFGEGSRLTVL.